The T cell receptor (beta chain) described here comes from a study of shared clonotypes between healthy human individuals. General study results and limits: An effect of sequencing depth on clonotype sharing among donors was expected.

CDR1 and CDR2 from the germline V gene are LGHNA and YNFKEQ. J gave up 7 bases and V 0 bases, and 8 bases lay outside the gene matches. CDR3 size: 16 residues. Profiling relied on immunoSEQ multiplex PCR, and the TCRdb table lists in-frame clones only, not all of them. Of roughly 1.5 million clones in the sample, under 99% were seen once. A note on this clone: The antigen is unknown.

The chain links TRBV4-2 to TRBJ2-1; 8 bases agree with TRBD1. This sequence originates from a man aged 25-40 years in good health. Material for sequencing was naive CD4+ T cells sorted from blood. Subset of the sample: CD45RA+ positively selected. Written as DNA, the CDR3 is TGTGCCAGCAGCCAAGACTTTGACAGGGGTCAGAATGAGCAGTTCTTC. Translating gives CASSQDFDRGQNEQFF.